This T cell receptor beta chain stems from a study of T cell responses to AZD1222 COVID-19 vaccine (dated by TCRdb to the early 2020s). About the study as a whole: AZD1222 recipients whose second dose came at about 4 weeks and those whose second dose came at about 12 weeks were combined into one group, since spike-specific TCR depth and breadth did not differ between the two schedules. A total of 233 trial participants underwent TCR sequencing, of whom about 210 received two doses of AZD1222 and approximately 25 received two doses of the MenACWY control vaccine. Trial participants were enrolled by age into subgroups of 18-55, 56-69 and 70-plus years, and around 150, 28 and 57 TCR-sequenced participants, respectively, were included in these subgroups. The study at large found these results: The 56-69-year group was small, and its depth increase did not reach significance, likely because of low power. A significant rise in spike-specific TCR breadth and depth was observed after two AZD1222 doses relative to day 0 and relative to MenACWY recipients. Because no day 14 peak-response samples were available, the repertoires could be characterized only after the peak T cell response. Vaccine-associated CD4 TCRs spanned the whole spike protein, with dominant responses in regions 160-218 and 743-854. Participants were mostly white British, with more females than males. The authors suggested clonal diversity may have been underestimated. Conclusions about previously exposed vaccinees are limited because only 6 or 7 AZD1222 recipients were SARS-CoV-2 seropositive at baseline. Epitopes outside the regions mutated in the B.1.351 and B.1.1.7 variants were reportedly recognized by nearly half of the unique spike-specific TCRs.

The germline V gene (reference sequence) yields DFQATT for CDR1 and SNEGSKA for CDR2. V and J are truncated by 6 bases and 11 bases respectively, leaving an intervening sequence of 14 bases. Including the terminal cysteine and phenylalanine, the CDR3 comprises 11 residues. Only the CDR3 DNA is retained, 33 bases long and in frame from the first base. The sample's time point label is to be understood as: baseline before first vaccination. Vaccinee samples came from UK trials COV001 and COV002, including a single-blind randomized controlled phase 2/3 trial of AZD1222 (ChAdOx1 nCoV-19) in healthy adults. Trial participant PBMC samples were collected at day 0 and day 28 after the second dose for TCRbeta chain sequencing. The CDR3 regions of human TCRbeta chains were subjected to immunosequencing. In the authors' own workflow: TCRs in the repertoires were compared against a reference library of SARS-CoV-2-specific TCRs that had been generated with the MIRA antigen-specificity platform. Breadth was defined as the fraction of unique TCRs that were SARS-CoV-2-associated, and depth was defined as the fraction of total T cells that were SARS-CoV-2-associated. Each spike-specific TCR was assigned to its reactive spike region and to a CD4 or CD8 class using the MIRA data. Log10-transformed breadth and depth values were compared by one-way ANOVA with Sidak's multiple comparisons tests. TCRdb carries this immuneACCESS record with in-frame sequences only. Its versions omit some clonotypes, under half of them owing to an unresolved V gene in the studies checked, with the rest unexplained. The DNA gave D and trimming, while V, J and clone size come from that table. The sample profile shows under 170,000 clones; around 94% of them were found once. The ten largest account for around 1.3% of the sample.

As regards this clone: No cognate antigen has been identified for it. Nothing much larger sits one base from this clone, and base qualities are not available.

The chain is encoded by TRBV20-1 joined to TRBJ1-5, with a weak D call of TRBD1 (5 bases match). The source material was peripheral blood, sampled on day 0 of AZD1222 vaccination. The origin of this receptor is an adult in good health. Here the CDR3 is given as CSARGLEAQHF. The nucleotide sequence is TGCAGTGCGCGGGGACTGGAAGCCCAGCATTTT.